Here is one T cell receptor (beta chain) with its context. Its antigen remains unknown. This entry belongs to a study of cytomegalovirus exposure and HLA in healthy donors. Broader study findings: Relative to the approximately 670-donor mean, N-insertions were reportedly fewer in an Asian-associated ancestry cluster in a later analysis. The study carried out a later analysis of TCR beta sequences. It associated about 15,000 of them with specific HLA alleles at a false discovery rate of 0.05.

In the PCR, 60 Vbeta and 13 Jbeta primers were used. Produced via immunoSEQ multiplex PCR; TCRdb's table is partial and in-frame only. The sample consists of some 150,000 clones, approximately 79% of them appearing once. The CDR3 totals 14 residues. The germline CDR1 and CDR2 sequences are LNHDA and SQIVND (reference sequence). Trimming pared 4 bases from V and 2 bases from J, leaving 11 bases between. This sequence joins TRBV19 and TRBJ1-2, with D unclear. This receptor was obtained from a man in his fifties in good health and CMV-seropositive. Material: PBMCs. In DNA, the CDR3 is TGTGCCAGTAGTAGTTGGGCTGGGAACTATGGCTACACCTTC. This translates into CASSSWAGNYGYTF.